Presented here are 7 T cell receptor beta chains from one specimen sequenced in a study of shared clonotypes between healthy human individuals. TCRdb's table, derived via immunoSEQ multiplex PCR, lists solely in-frame clones and lacks some. There are millions of clones in the sample; about 93% occur only once, and 1.5% to 2% lies in the top ten. CD45RO negativity and positive selection for CCR7 defined naive CD8 cells, a population that excluded terminally differentiated effector memory CD45RA+ cells. The material sequenced was naive CD8+ T cells from PBMCs. These receptor sequences come from a man in his late teens or twenties in good health. Some clones in this sample may be carry-over from other donors' samples.

This chain links TRBV28 with TRBJ2-5; 7 bases match TRBD2. The CDR3 covers 14 residues. Trimming took 3 bases from V and 4 from J; bases not matched to a gene: 5. Per the germline V gene, CDR1 is MDHEN and CDR2 is SYDVKM. In DNA, the CDR3 is TGTGCCAGCAGTTTGTCCCCGGGAGGAGAGACCCAGTACTTC. Translating it yields CASSLSPGGETQYF.

The genes are TRBV28 and TRBJ2-7; 9 positions agree with TRBD1. J was trimmed by 2 bases and V by 8 bases; bases with no gene match: 16. The CDR3 contains 17 residues. From germline, CDR1 is MDHEN and CDR2 SYDVKM. The CDR3 region is CASLGQGTFQRAYEQYF. As DNA, the CDR3 is TGTGCCAGCCTAGGACAGGGGACTTTTCAACGAGCCTACGAGCAGTACTTC.

On this clone: Other DNA variants within this sample encode the same CDR3. This chain joins TRBV2 and TRBJ2-7; no definite D call. Per the germline V gene, CDR1 is SNHLY and CDR2 is FYNNEI. Trimming stripped 3 bases from V and 1 base from J, with 10 bases between. This CDR3 comprises 14 residues. In DNA, the CDR3 is TGTGCCAGCAGTGATCGTGGTCCTTCCTACGAGCAGTACTTC. This translates into CASSDRGPSYEQYF.

The chain combines TRBV9 with TRBJ1-2; TRBD1 agrees at 7 bases. Trimming at V came to 4 bases and at J to 4 bases, leaving 4 bases not matched to a gene. CDR3 length: 13 amino acids. Germline V gene lookup returns CDR1 SGDLS and CDR2 YYNGEE. The CDR3, as DNA: TGTGCCAGCAGCTCCGGGACAGTCTATGGCTACACCTTC. Its translation is CASSSGTVYGYTF. The variable domain in full, with the rest retrieved from reference TRBV9 and TRBJ1-2, is DSGVTQTPKHLITATGQRVTLRCSPRSGDLSVYWYQQSLDQGLQFLIQYYNGEERAKGNILERFSAQQFPDLHSELNLSSLELGDSALYFCASSSGTVYGYTFGSGTRLTVV.

V and J are TRBV28 and TRBJ2-3, with D uncertain. This CDR3 comprises 15 residues. From germline, CDR1 is MDHEN and CDR2 SYDVKM. The V end lost 1 base, the J end lost 2 bases, and 10 bases lay between the germline ends. The CDR3 bases are TGTGCCAGCAGTTTATTGGGCCGCTACACAGATACGCAGTATTTT. Its translation is CASSLLGRYTDTQYF.

This clone was recorded once. The chain carries TRBV5-1 and TRBJ2-3; no firm D call. The V end was cut by 0 bases, the J end by 4 bases, with 6 bases between. The CDR3 totals 13 residues. Germline V CDR1 and CDR2: SGHRS, YFSETQ. CDR3 bases: TGCGCCAGCAGCTTGGACAAGGCAGATACGCAGTATTTT. Translation: CASSLDKADTQYF.

V and J are TRBV6-6 and TRBJ2-7; 7 positions match TRBD1. Germline V gene lookup returns CDR1 MNHNY and CDR2 SVGAGI (reference sequence). The CDR3 spans 14 residues. J lost 2 bases, V lost 5 bases, and 6 bases had no gene match. The CDR3 DNA is TGTGCCAGCAGTACGACAGGGAGCCCCTACGAGCAGTACTTC. Its translation: CASSTTGSPYEQYF.